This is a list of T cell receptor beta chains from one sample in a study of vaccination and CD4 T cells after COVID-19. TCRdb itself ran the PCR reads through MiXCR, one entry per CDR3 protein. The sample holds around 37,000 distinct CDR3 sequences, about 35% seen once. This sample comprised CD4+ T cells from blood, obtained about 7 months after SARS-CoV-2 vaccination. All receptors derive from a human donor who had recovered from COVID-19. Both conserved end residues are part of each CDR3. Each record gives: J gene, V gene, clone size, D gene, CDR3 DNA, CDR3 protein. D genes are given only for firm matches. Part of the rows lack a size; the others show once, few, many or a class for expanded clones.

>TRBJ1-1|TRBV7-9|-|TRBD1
TGTGCCAGCAGCCCCAGGGGGCGCCGTACTGAAGCTTTCTTT
CASSPRGRRTEAFF
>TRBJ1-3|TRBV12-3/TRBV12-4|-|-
TGTGCCACCCGAGGGTACTCTGGAAACACCATATATTTT
CATRGYSGNTIYF
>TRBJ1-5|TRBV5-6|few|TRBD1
TGTGCCAGCAGCTTGAGACAGGGCACAACTGGGGATCAGCCCCAGCATTTT
CASSLRQGTTGDQPQHF
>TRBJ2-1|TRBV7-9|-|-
TGTGCCAGCAGCCGCAAGGGGGAGAAGGTATCCTACAATGAGCAGTTCTTC
CASSRKGEKVSYNEQFF
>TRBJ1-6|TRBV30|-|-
TGTGCCTGGAGTGTAGGGCGGTCACCCCTCCACTTT
CAWSVGRSPLHF
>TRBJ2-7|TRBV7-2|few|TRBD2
TGTGCCAGCAGCTTAAGCGGGGGCTCGGGTTACGAGCAGTACTTC
CASSLSGGSGYEQYF
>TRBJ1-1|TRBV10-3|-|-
TGTGCCATCAGTGATGGGGAGGGCACTGAAGCTTTCTTT
CAISDGEGTEAFF
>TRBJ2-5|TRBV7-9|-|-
TGTGCCAGCAGCTTGGCCAGGGGTGGTCAAGAGACCCAGTACTTC
CASSLARGGQETQYF
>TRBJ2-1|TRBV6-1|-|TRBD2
TGTGCCAGCAAGCAACCGGGACTAGGTGCATACAATGAGCAGTTCTTC
CASKQPGLGAYNEQFF
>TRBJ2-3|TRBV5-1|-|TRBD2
TGCGCCAGCAGGTCAGCGGGAGTGTCCCCCGATACGCAGTATTTT
CASRSAGVSPDTQYF
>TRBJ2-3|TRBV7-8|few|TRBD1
TGTGCCAGCAGCTTAGTAGGACAGGGGGCCCTCGGTACGCAGTATTTT
CASSLVGQGALGTQYF
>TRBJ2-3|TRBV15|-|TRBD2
TGTGCCACCAGCAGAGGGGGGCCAGGCGGGACTAGCACTTCAGATACGCAGTATTTT
CATSRGGPGGTSTSDTQYF
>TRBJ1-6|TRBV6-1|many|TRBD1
TGTGCCAGCAGTACAACCGGGACAGGGTCCTCACCCCTCCACTTT
CASSTTGTGSSPLHF
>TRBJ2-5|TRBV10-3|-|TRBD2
TGTGCTACAGGGCCGGGACTAGCGGGGGGACAAGAGACCCAGTACTTC
CATGPGLAGGQETQYF
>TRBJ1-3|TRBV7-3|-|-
TGTGCCAGCAGCTTAAACCTTGGAAACACCATATATTTT
CASSLNLGNTIYF
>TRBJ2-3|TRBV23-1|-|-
TGCGCCAGCAGTCAATCGAACGAGAGGGGGAGCACAGATACGCAGTATTTT
CASSQSNERGSTDTQYF
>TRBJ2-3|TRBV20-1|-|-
TGCAGTGCTAGTACTGTGGGGTTCACAGATACGCAGTATTTT
CSASTVGFTDTQYF
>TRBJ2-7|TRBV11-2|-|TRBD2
TGTGCCAGCAGTCAAGCTCGGACTAGCCAGTCGTACGAGCAGTACTTC
CASSQARTSQSYEQYF
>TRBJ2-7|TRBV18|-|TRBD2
TGTGCCAGCTCACGTTCGGGTGGTAGCGGGAGATCCTACGAGCAGTACTTC
CASSRSGGSGRSYEQYF
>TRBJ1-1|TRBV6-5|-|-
TGTGCCAGCAGTTACGGCCAATCACCCCCGAGGGGGGAAGCTTTCTTT
CASSYGQSPPRGEAFF
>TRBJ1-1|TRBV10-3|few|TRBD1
TGTGCCATCAGTGGGACAGGGTTGAACACTGAAGCTTTCTTT
CAISGTGLNTEAFF
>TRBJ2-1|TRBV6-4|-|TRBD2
TGTGCCAGCAGTGATCTAGCGGGAGGGGAATACAATGAGCAGTTCTTC
CASSDLAGGEYNEQFF
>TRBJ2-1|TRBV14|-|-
TGTGCCAGCAGCCAAGATAGGGTTTCCTACAATGAGCAGTTCTTC
CASSQDRVSYNEQFF
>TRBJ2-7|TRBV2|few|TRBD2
TGTGCCAGCAGTGAAGTAGCGGGAGTCCGCTACGAGCAGTACTTC
CASSEVAGVRYEQYF
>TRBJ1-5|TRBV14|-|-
TGTGCCAGCAGCCAGCAACAGGGTCAGCCCCAGCATTTT
CASSQQQGQPQHF
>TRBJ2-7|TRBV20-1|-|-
TGCAGTGCTAGGGGGGGACAGTCCTACGAGCAGTACTTC
CSARGGQSYEQYF
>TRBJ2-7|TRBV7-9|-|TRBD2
TGTGCCAGCAGCTGGACTAGCGGGAGGGCCGTGGGATCCTACGAGCAGTACTTC
CASSWTSGRAVGSYEQYF
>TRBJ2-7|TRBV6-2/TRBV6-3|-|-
TGTGCCAGCATTTCAAAGGGGGGGTCGATCTACGAGCAGTACTTC
CASISKGGSIYEQYF
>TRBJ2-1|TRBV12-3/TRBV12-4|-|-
TGTGCCAGCAGGCGAAGCACAGCCTACAATGAGCAGTTCTTC
CASRRSTAYNEQFF
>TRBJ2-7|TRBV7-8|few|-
TGTGCCAGCAGCTTTAACGTACCGGGAAGCGGATACGAGCAGTACTTC
CASSFNVPGSGYEQYF
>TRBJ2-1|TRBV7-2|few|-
TGTGCCAGCAGCTTAGGACGTTATGGACTAACAGGGAATGAGCAGTTCTTC
CASSLGRYGLTGNEQFF
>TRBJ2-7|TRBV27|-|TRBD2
TGTGCCAGCAGTCCCGACCCTAGCGGGAGGTGGTACGAGCAGTACTTC
CASSPDPSGRWYEQYF
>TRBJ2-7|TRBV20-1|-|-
TGCAGTGCTAGAGGCCCCAAAGCCTACGAGCAGTACTTC
CSARGPKAYEQYF
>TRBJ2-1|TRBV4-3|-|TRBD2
TGCGCCAGCAGCCAAGGTCAACAGCGGGAGAGAAATGAGCAGTTCTTC
CASSQGQQRERNEQFF
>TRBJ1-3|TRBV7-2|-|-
TGTGCCAGCAGCAAGGCCTACTCTGGAAACACCATATATTTT
CASSKAYSGNTIYF
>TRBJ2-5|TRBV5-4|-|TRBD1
TGTGCCAGCAGCTTGTTCAGGGGGGAGACCCAGTACTTC
CASSLFRGETQYF
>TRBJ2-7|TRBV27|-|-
TGTGCCAGCAGTTTTTCGCGGAGTAACCACGAGCAGTACTTC
CASSFSRSNHEQYF
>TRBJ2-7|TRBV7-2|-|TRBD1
TGTGCCAGCAGCGGGAGGACAGGGGGCGCTTACGAGCAGTACTTC
CASSGRTGGAYEQYF
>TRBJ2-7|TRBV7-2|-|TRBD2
TGTGCCAGCAGTCATACAGGACTAGCGGGAGGAATTCCCTACGAGCAGTACTTC
CASSHTGLAGGIPYEQYF
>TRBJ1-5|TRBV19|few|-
TGTGCCAGTAGTATCACGCTTCGACAGGACAATCAGCCCCAGCATTTT
CASSITLRQDNQPQHF
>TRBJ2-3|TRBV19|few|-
TGTGCCAGTAGTATTCGCCACTCCATAGCCTTAACAGATACGCAGTATTTT
CASSIRHSIALTDTQYF
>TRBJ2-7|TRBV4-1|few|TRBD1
TGCGCCAGCAGCCCCGGGACAGGGGGCTGGATCCACGAGCAGTACTTC
CASSPGTGGWIHEQYF
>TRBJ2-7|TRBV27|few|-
TGTGCCAGCAGTCCCTCTCAGGGTGATTACCCCTACGAGCAGTACTTC
CASSPSQGDYPYEQYF
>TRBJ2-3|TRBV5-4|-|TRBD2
TGTGCCAGCAGCGATAGCGGGAGGAGTGCAGATACGCAGTATTTT
CASSDSGRSADTQYF
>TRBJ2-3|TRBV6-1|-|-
TGTGCCAGCAGCCGGACACTAAGCACAGATACGCAGTATTTT
CASSRTLSTDTQYF
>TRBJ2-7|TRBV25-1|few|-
TGTGCCAGCAGTGAATTCGGTTCCTACGAGCAGTACTTC
CASSEFGSYEQYF
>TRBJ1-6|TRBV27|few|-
TGTGCCAGCAGTTCGGGTCAAAGAGTGAATTCACCCCTCCACTTT
CASSSGQRVNSPLHF
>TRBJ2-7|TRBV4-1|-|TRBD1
TGCGCCAGCAGGGGACAGGGGAGCTACGAGCAGTACTTC
CASRGQGSYEQYF
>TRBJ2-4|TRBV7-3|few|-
TGTGCCAGCAGTGGAGAACAGGGCGGGATTCAGTACTTC
CASSGEQGGIQYF
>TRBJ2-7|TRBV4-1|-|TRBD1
TGCGCCAGCAGCCAAGCGCCGGGACAGGGGTCCTACGAGCAGTACTTC
CASSQAPGQGSYEQYF
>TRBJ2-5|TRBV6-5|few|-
TGTGCCAGCAGTTATATCCGGGCGCGAGAGACCCAGTACTTC
CASSYIRARETQYF
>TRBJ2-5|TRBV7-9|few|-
TGTGCCAGCAGCTTGGGGTCGGAGACCCAGTACTTC
CASSLGSETQYF
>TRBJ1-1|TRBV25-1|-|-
TGTGCCAGCAGTGAAAGGGCAGGGTGGGTTAGGGTAGCTTTCTTT
CASSERAGWVRVAFF
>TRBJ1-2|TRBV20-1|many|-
TGCAGTGCTGGTAATCGGCCAGGGAGCTATGGCTACACCTTC
CSAGNRPGSYGYTF
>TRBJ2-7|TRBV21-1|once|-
TGTGCCAGCAGTGATAACCGGGACAGGGTAAACGAGCAGTACTTC
CASSDNRDRVNEQYF